The rows below give T cell receptor beta chains drawn from one sample of a study of identifying expanded T cells in peripheral blood. TCRdb keeps only in-frame clones here, not all; method: immunoSEQ multiplex PCR. The sample holds 85,000 to 100,000 clones, about 87% seen once. Sequenced input: blood. These receptors came from a person between 18 and 75 years old in good health. The CDR3 runs from the conserved cysteine through the conserved F or W. A D gene is named only where the DNA matches it firmly. Some rows mark clone size as missing; the rest say once, few, many or name a class of expanded clone.

>-|TRBV28|TRBJ1-5|-
TGTGCCAGCAGCCCCGCAGGGATAAGCGGTCAGCCCCAGCATTTT
CASSPAGISGQPQHF
>-|TRBV21-1|TRBJ2-1|-
TGTGCCAGCAGCAGCGATTTAGGACTAGCGGGAGGGCCCTGCCCTTCCTACAATGAGCAGTTCTTC
CASSSDLGLAGGPCPSYNEQFF
>-|TRBV5-3|TRBJ2-7|-
TGTGCCAGAAGCCCTGTCCGGAGGGACCACGAGCAGTACTTC
CARSPVRRDHEQYF
>-|TRBV11-2|TRBJ2-2|-
TGTGCCAGCAGCTTAGCCCGGTATGGGGAGCTGTTTTTT
CASSLARYGELFF
>once|TRBV5-1|TRBJ2-1|-
TGCGCCAGCAGCTTGAGTTGGGGCGGCCTTGGGTTCTTC
CASSLSWGGLGFF
>once|TRBV30|TRBJ2-5|-
TGTGCCTGGAGTGAAGGAAACCTCGGAGAGACCCAGTACTTC
CAWSEGNLGETQYF
>-|TRBV5-8|TRBJ2-2|-
TGTGCCAGCAGCTTGGAAGTGGGAGGCACCGGGGAGCTGTTTTTT
CASSLEVGGTGELFF
>-|TRBV12-5|TRBJ2-3|TRBD1
TGTGCTAGTGGTTTGGACAGGGGGTCAACCCGCACAGATACGCAGTATTTT
CASGLDRGSTRTDTQYF
>-|TRBV7-2|TRBJ1-2|-
TGTGCCAGCACCCGTCTGGGGGTGAGGGGCTACACCTTC
CASTRLGVRGYTF
>-|TRBV4-3|TRBJ2-6|TRBD1
TGCGCCAGCAGCCACGGGACAGGGACCGGGGCCAACGTCCTGACTTTC
CASSHGTGTGANVLTF
>-|TRBV6-7|TRBJ2-5|TRBD2
TGTGCCAGCAGTCAGAGTGGGGGGGTTTTCTGCGTCCGAGAGACCCAGTACTTC
CASSQSGGVFCVRETQYF
>-|TRBV5-1|TRBJ2-2|TRBD2
TGCGCCAGCAGCCAGCAGCGGGGGGCGGGAAGTACGAACACCGGGGAGCTGTTTTTT
CASSQQRGAGSTNTGELFF
>-|TRBV28|TRBJ2-5|TRBD2
TGTGCCAGCAGTCCAGCGGGAGTTTACCAAGAGACCCAGTACTTC
CASSPAGVYQETQYF
>-|TRBV7-6|TRBJ2-2|TRBD2
TGTGCCAGCAGCTTTCGGGGGGGCGCCGGCGGGGAGCTGTTTTTT
CASSFRGGAGGELFF
>few|TRBV2|TRBJ2-2|-
TGTGCCAGCAGTGACGCGGAGAGGGAGACTGGGGAGCTGTTTTTT
CASSDAERETGELFF
>-|TRBV4-1|TRBJ2-7|-
TGCGCCAGCAGCCTGGCCAGAGGCGGCGAGCAGTACTTC
CASSLARGGEQYF
>few|TRBV4-1|TRBJ1-1|-
TGCGCCAGCAGCCAAGTTTCTCCTAACACTGAAGCTTTCTTT
CASSQVSPNTEAFF
>few|TRBV7-9|TRBJ2-1|-
TGTGCCAGCAGCTTAGCGGGCCAGCAGTTCTTC
CASSLAGQQFF
>-|TRBV11-2|TRBJ2-7|-
TGTGCCAGCAGTTACCTTGGTGTCTTCTACGAGCAGTACTTC
CASSYLGVFYEQYF
>-|TRBV9|TRBJ2-1|-
TGTGCCAGCAGCGTAGAACGGCGGGGCGCTTACAATGAGCAGTTCTTC
CASSVERRGAYNEQFF
>once|TRBV27|TRBJ2-7|-
TGTGCCAGCAGTTTCGAGCCCGGGTCCGCCTACGAGCAGTACTTC
CASSFEPGSAYEQYF
>-|TRBV6-5|TRBJ1-3|TRBD1
TGTGCCAGCAGCCGGACAGGGAGGACTGGAAACACCATATATTTT
CASSRTGRTGNTIYF
>-|TRBV6-5|TRBJ1-2|TRBD1
TGTGCCAGCAGTTATCAGGGGGACTATGGCTACACCTTC
CASSYQGDYGYTF
>few|TRBV18|TRBJ1-6|TRBD1
TGTGCCAGCTCACCCCCCTCGGGACAGCAAGTCCCCCTCCACTTT
CASSPPSGQQVPLHF
>once|TRBV2|TRBJ2-3|TRBD1
TGTGCCAGCAGCCAAACAGGGGCAGATACGCAGTATTTT
CASSQTGADTQYF
>-|TRBV14|TRBJ2-1|-
TGTGCCAGCAGCCAAGACGTTTCAGGGGCCTACAATGAGCAGTTCTTC
CASSQDVSGAYNEQFF
>-|TRBV5-1|TRBJ2-1|-
TGCGCCAGCAGCTCTCGGGGACCCTACAATGAGCAGTTCTTC
CASSSRGPYNEQFF
>-|TRBV25-1|TRBJ2-1|-
TGTGCCAGCAGTGACCGGGAGTGGTGGAATGAGCAGTTCTTC
CASSDREWWNEQFF
>-|TRBV4-3|TRBJ2-7|TRBD2
TGCGCCAGCAGCCATGGGCGGGGGGGAGAGTACGAGCAGTACTTC
CASSHGRGGEYEQYF
>once|TRBV5-6|TRBJ2-2|-
TGTGCCAGCAGCTTGAGGCAGGGAAACACCGGGGAGCTGTTTTTT
CASSLRQGNTGELFF
>-|TRBV29-1|TRBJ2-3|TRBD1
TGCAGCGCAGGGGGCAGCTGGGATACGCAGTATTTT
CSAGGSWDTQYF